Reported below is one TCR beta chain. Its antigen is currently unknown. This sample is part of a study of cytomegalovirus exposure and HLA in healthy donors. The study, taken as a whole, reports: In a later analysis, DRB1 alleles had the most associated TCRs; HLA-C alleles the fewest. Immune exposure information available was restricted to CMV serostatus.

PCR employed 60 Vbeta and 13 Jbeta primers. How the authors handled the data: Later, an analysis found 65 million to 85 million unique TCR beta chains, and 8.5 million to 12 million of these were shared. Repertoires were generated with immunoSEQ multiplex PCR, while TCRdb's copy carries only in-frame clones and drops some. For V, J and clone size, that table is used; D and trimming come from the DNA. This table holds about 120,000 clones, roughly four fifths found once. Germline V gives CDR1 LNHDA, CDR2 SQIVND (reference sequence). CDR3 length equals 17 residues. V lost 6 bases and J lost 0; bases outside the gene matches: 10.

Material for sequencing was PBMCs. This clonotype was sampled from a woman younger than 45 in good health and CMV-seropositive. This chain links TRBV19 with TRBJ1-1; TRBD1 aligns across 10 bases. Written as DNA, the CDR3 is TGTGCCAGTAGACCTGGGGGACAGGGGTGGATGAACACTGAAGCTTTCTTT. This sequence encodes CASRPGGQGWMNTEAFF.